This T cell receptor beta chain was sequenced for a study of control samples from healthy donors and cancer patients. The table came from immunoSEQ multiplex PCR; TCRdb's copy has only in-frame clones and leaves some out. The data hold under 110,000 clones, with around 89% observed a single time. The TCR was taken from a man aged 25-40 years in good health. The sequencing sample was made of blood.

The CDR3 sequence: CASSYAGRYEQYF. CDR3 coding DNA: TGTGCCAGCAGTTACGCGGGGAGGTACGAGCAGTACTTC. The chain links TRBV6-5 to TRBJ2-7, with D possibly TRBD2 on 6 matching bases. The V end was cut by 2 bases, the J end by 4 bases, with 9 bases between. Germline CDR1 is MNHEY and CDR2 is SVGAGI. The CDR3 is 13 residues long.